The rows below give T cell receptor beta chains drawn from one sample of a study of metastatic and nonmetastatic thyroid tumors. TCRdb reanalyzed the PCR reads with MiXCR. Among some 19,000 clones, just over 25% were seen once, and the ten largest hold around 3%. What was sequenced was blood. Receptors originate from a male donor with papillary thyroid cancer or a benign thyroid nodule (not recorded which). Some clones in this sample may be carry-over from other donors' samples. CDR3s include the opening cysteine and the closing phenylalanine or tryptophan. The order of the fields is V gene, D gene, J gene, clone size, CDR3 DNA, CDR3 protein. A D gene is named only where the DNA matches it firmly. The size entry is marked missing in some rows and otherwise reads once, few, many or a size class.

V: TRBV6-2/TRBV6-3; D: .; J: TRBJ2-7; size: .; DNA: TGTGCCAGCAGTTACTCGGGGGGGCACTACGAGCAGTACTTC; CDR3: CASSYSGGHYEQYF
V: TRBV12-3/TRBV12-4; D: TRBD1; J: TRBJ2-2; size: medium-sized; DNA: TGTGCCAGCAGGGGTCGACAGGGGAGCACCGGGGAGCTGTTTTTT; CDR3: CASRGRQGSTGELFF
V: TRBV11-3; D: TRBD2; J: TRBJ2-1; size: .; DNA: TGTGCCAGCAGCCTCGTCGGGGGGATTGGAGAGCAGTTCTTC; CDR3: CASSLVGGIGEQFF
V: TRBV7-9; D: .; J: TRBJ1-1; size: .; DNA: TGTGCCAGCAGGTCCGATGGAGCGAACACTGAAGCTTTCTTT; CDR3: CASRSDGANTEAFF
V: TRBV5-1; D: TRBD2; J: TRBJ2-7; size: .; DNA: TGCGCCAGCAGTCTAGCGGGAGGGCGAGGCGAGCAGTACTTC; CDR3: CASSLAGGRGEQYF
V: TRBV28; D: TRBD1; J: TRBJ2-7; size: medium-sized; DNA: TGTGCCAGCAGTTACAACAGGGGACCCACCTACGAGCAGTACTTC; CDR3: CASSYNRGPTYEQYF
V: TRBV6-1; D: .; J: TRBJ2-5; size: many; DNA: TGTGCCAGCAGTTCGTCACAGGGGAGGGTGGAGACCCAGTACTTC; CDR3: CASSSSQGRVETQYF
V: TRBV20-1; D: .; J: TRBJ2-3; size: medium-sized; DNA: TGCAGTGCTAGTAGGAGGGGTTCTGTCAGCCTCTCGTCTGGCACAGATACGCAGTATTTT; CDR3: CSASRRGSVSLSSGTDTQYF
V: TRBV20-1; D: .; J: TRBJ2-3; size: .; DNA: TGCAGTGCTATTGACACCCGGGCTAGCACAGATACGCAGTATTTT; CDR3: CSAIDTRASTDTQYF
V: TRBV19; D: .; J: TRBJ1-2; size: few; DNA: TGTGCCAGTAGCCAACAGGGATTTGACGGCTACACCTTC; CDR3: CASSQQGFDGYTF
V: TRBV19; D: .; J: TRBJ1-1; size: few; DNA: TGTGCCAGTAGTCCTAGTCAGGGAGGTTACACTGAAGCTTTCTTT; CDR3: CASSPSQGGYTEAFF
V: TRBV2; D: .; J: TRBJ1-5; size: .; DNA: TGTGCCAGCAGTGGGACGATGAGCAATCAGCCCCAGCATTTT; CDR3: CASSGTMSNQPQHF
V: TRBV6-1; D: TRBD1; J: TRBJ2-1; size: few; DNA: TGTGCCAGCAGCGAAGGGGACAGGGGGCCTAATGAGCAGTTCTTC; CDR3: CASSEGDRGPNEQFF
V: TRBV20-1; D: TRBD1; J: TRBJ2-7; size: medium-sized; DNA: TGCAGTGCTCCAAATCGTCAGGGGGCATTGGTAAGCGAGCAGTACTTC; CDR3: CSAPNRQGALVSEQYF
V: TRBV6-6; D: .; J: TRBJ1-5; size: medium-sized; DNA: TGTGCCAGCAGTTACTCGGCAGGAGGCCAGCCCCAGCATTTT; CDR3: CASSYSAGGQPQHF
V: TRBV11-3; D: .; J: TRBJ2-3; size: .; DNA: TGTGCCAGCAGCTTAGATACACTAGCTAATACGCAGTATTTT; CDR3: CASSLDTLANTQYF
V: TRBV6-4; D: .; J: TRBJ1-1; size: few; DNA: TGCGCCAGCAGCCAAGATCTGCGGGGAAACACTGAAGCTTTCTTT; CDR3: CASSQDLRGNTEAFF
V: TRBV20-1; D: TRBD1; J: TRBJ1-1; size: many; DNA: TGCAGTGCTACAGGGGGCTACACTGAAGCTTTCTTT; CDR3: CSATGGYTEAFF
V: TRBV5-4; D: .; J: TRBJ1-2; size: many; DNA: TGTGCCAGCAGCCATACCGACAGACCCATCTATGGCTACACCTTC; CDR3: CASSHTDRPIYGYTF
V: TRBV12-3/TRBV12-4; D: .; J: TRBJ1-6; size: .; DNA: TGTGCCAGCAGTTTATCCGGGGCTAATTCACCCCTCCACTTT; CDR3: CASSLSGANSPLHF
V: TRBV15; D: TRBD1; J: TRBJ1-2; size: few; DNA: TGTGCCACCACCGACAGGGGCTACCTAGGAGCTAACTATGGCTACACCTTC; CDR3: CATTDRGYLGANYGYTF
V: TRBV5-8; D: .; J: TRBJ2-2; size: .; DNA: TGTGCCAGCAGCTTGGGAGCCGCCGGGGAGCTGTTTTTT; CDR3: CASSLGAAGELFF
V: TRBV19; D: TRBD2; J: TRBJ2-1; size: few; DNA: TGTGCCAGTATGGTCCCGGGGGGTATGAATGAGCAGTTCTTC; CDR3: CASMVPGGMNEQFF
V: TRBV7-2; D: .; J: TRBJ2-7; size: medium-sized; DNA: TGTGCCAGCAGCCACTACTCCTACGAGCAGTACTTC; CDR3: CASSHYSYEQYF
V: TRBV11-2; D: .; J: TRBJ2-6; size: .; DNA: TGTGCCAGCAGCGAGCTAGGAGGGCTAGGGGGGGCCAACGTCCTGACTTTC; CDR3: CASSELGGLGGANVLTF